These 30 T cell receptor beta chains came from one sample sequenced in a study of blood T cell repertoires in COVID-19 (dated by TCRdb to about 2020). The library was generated by the immunoSEQ multiplex PCR assay. TCRdb took this table from immuneACCESS and kept in-frame rearrangements with V and J called. Such tables lack part of the clones; where checked against another copy, unresolved V genes explain under half of the gap, and the rest is unexplained. The sample table holds around 130,000 clones, of which 80% were seen once. About a sixth of the sample comes from the top ten. Specimen: peripheral blood. Receptors were obtained from a man between 60 and 75 years old with active or convalescent COVID-19.

This clone was counted a single time. The chain carries TRBV7-3 and TRBJ2-1; perhaps TRBD2 as D (5 bases). Trimming left V 1 base short and J 10 bases short, with 14 bases between. Germline V gives CDR1 SGHTA, CDR2 FQGTGA. The CDR3 sequence is 14 residues long. The CDR3 DNA reads as TGTGCCAGCAGCTTAAACCCCCCCCGAGGGGAGCAGTTCTTC. Residues: CASSLNPPRGEQFF.

For the CDR3, the DNA is TGTGCCAGCTCACCACCAGCAGGGGGTATCGGAAACACCATATATTTT. Translated, it gives CASSPPAGGIGNTIYF. The genes are TRBV18 and TRBJ1-3; TRBD1 matches at 7 bases. The germline V gene encodes CDR1 KGHSH and CDR2 LQKENI. There are 16 residues in the CDR3. J gave up 4 bases and V 0 bases, and 6 bases lay outside the gene matches.

This chain connects TRBV6-4 to TRBJ1-1; 9 nucleotides line up with TRBD1. V lost 0 bases to trimming and J lost 0 bases; unmatched junction nucleotides: 11. The germline CDR1 and CDR2 sequences are MRHNA and SNTAGT. This CDR3 is built from 19 residues. The DNA of the CDR3 is TGTGCCAGCAGTGACTCCCGCCTGGGACAGGGATTCTTGAACACTGAAGCTTTCTTT. Protein sequence: CASSDSRLGQGFLNTEAFF.

The rearrangement links TRBV18 to TRBJ2-5, with D maybe TRBD2 (5 bases). The CDR3 extends over 14 amino acids. From germline, CDR1 is KGHSH and CDR2 LQKENI. V lost 6 bases, J lost 0 bases, and 11 bases lay in between. The CDR3 loop reads CASSPTRNQETQYF. The CDR3 DNA is TGTGCCAGCTCCCCCACTAGAAACCAAGAGACCCAGTACTTC.

This chain joins TRBV28 and TRBJ1-5; no clear D. The germline CDR1 and CDR2 sequences are MDHEN and SYDVKM. This CDR3 spans 13 amino acids. Trimming removed 7 bases from V and 4 bases from J, with 11 bases in between. This CDR3 reads CASTGTANQPQHF. CDR3 nucleotide sequence: TGTGCCAGCACAGGTACGGCAAATCAGCCCCAGCATTTT.

J is TRBJ1-1 and V is TRBV7-6; D gene unclear. V lost 2 bases and J 3 bases, leaving 13 bases between the germline ends. The CDR3 runs 15 residues. Germline lookup yields CDR1 SGHVS and CDR2 FNYEAQ. CDR3 sequence reads: CASSLTSPGDTEAFF. The CDR3 DNA sequence: TGTGCCAGCAGCTTAACGTCTCCCGGGGACACTGAAGCTTTCTTT.

V is TRBV28 and J is TRBJ1-5, with D maybe TRBD1 (5 bases). The CDR3 has 14 amino acids. Germline V CDR1 and CDR2: MDHEN, SYDVKM. V lost 6 bases, J lost 5 bases, and 14 bases lay in between. The CDR3 reads CASSLGWGDQPQHF. CDR3 DNA sequence: TGTGCCAGCAGCTTGGGCTGGGGGGATCAGCCCCAGCATTTT.

The chain has TRBV7-3 and TRBJ1-5; perhaps TRBD1 as D (5 bases). V lost 0 bases to trimming and J lost 6 bases, with 6 bases between them. CDR1 is SGHTA, CDR2 FQGTGA, per germline. CDR3 length: 13 amino acids. This CDR3 reads CASSLTGGQPQHF. In DNA, the CDR3 is TGTGCCAGCAGCTTAACGGGGGGTCAGCCCCAGCATTTT. Full variable domain (missing parts from reference TRBV7-3 and TRBJ1-5): GAGVSQTPSNKVTEKGKYVELRCDPISGHTALYWYRQSLGQGPEFLIYFQGTGAADDSGLPNDRFFAVRPEGSVSTLKIQRTERGDSAVYLCASSLTGGQPQHFGDGTRLSIL.

The chain has TRBV6-5 and TRBJ1-2; TRBD1 aligns across 8 bases. The CDR3 covers 12 residues. Germline CDR1 is MNHEY and CDR2 is SVGAGI. The V and J ends lost 6 bases and 10 bases, in that order; junction bases with no gene match: 7. CDR3 protein: CASSRKTGDYTF. CDR3 nucleotide sequence: TGTGCCAGCAGCCGTAAGACAGGGGACTACACCTTC.

This clone was detected once. The chain is built from TRBV7-9 and TRBJ2-1; D is unclear. This CDR3 spans 12 amino acids. Trimming shortened V by 5 bases and J by 3 bases, and 5 bases separated the two germline ends. Germline CDR1 and CDR2: SEHNR and FQNEAQ (reference sequence). CDR3 sequence: CASSPGYNEQFF. The CDR3 coding sequence is TGTGCCAGCAGCCCGGGCTACAATGAGCAGTTCTTC.

The genes are TRBV18 and TRBJ2-7, with D tentatively TRBD1 (6 bases). The CDR3 loop spans 13 amino acids. Trimming stripped 6 bases from V and 9 bases from J, with 18 bases between. Per the germline V gene, CDR1 is KGHSH and CDR2 is LQKENI. In DNA form, the CDR3 reads TGTGCCAGCTCGGACAGTGGAGCTTCGGGGCAGTACTTC. It specifies CASSDSGASGQYF.

The chain employs TRBV5-4 and TRBJ1-3; 9 bases match TRBD1. J gave up 3 bases and V 0 bases, and 1 base lay outside the gene matches. CDR3 length: 15 amino acids. Germline lookup yields CDR1 SGHNT and CDR2 YYREEE (reference sequence). CDR3 bases: TGTGCCAGCAGCTTGGGACAGGGGGGTGGAAACACCATATATTTT. Its translation: CASSLGQGGGNTIYF.

The chain is built from TRBV5-1 and TRBJ2-1, with 12 bases aligning to TRBD2. The CDR3 loop spans 15 amino acids. Germline trimming cut 6 bases from V and 2 bases from J; bases unmatched to any gene: 3. CDR1 is SGHRS, CDR2 YFSETQ, per germline. The CDR3 coding sequence is TGCGCCAGCAACCCTAGCGGGAGGGCCTACAATGAGCAGTTCTTC. This codes for CASNPSGRAYNEQFF.

This clone was recorded a few times. The chain has TRBV6-5 and TRBJ2-1; 8 bases match TRBD2. This CDR3 spans 13 amino acids. The trim removed 7 bases at V and 3 bases at J, leaving 2 bases unmatched. Germline V CDR1 and CDR2: MNHEY, SVGAGI. Here the CDR3 DNA reads TGTGCCAGCAAGCGGGAGAGCTACAATGAGCAGTTCTTC. This gives the protein CASKRESYNEQFF.

The CDR3 here is CASSQEGQREGDTQYF. Here the CDR3 DNA reads TGCGCCAGCAGCCAAGAAGGCCAGCGGGAGGGTGATACGCAGTATTTT. The chain joins TRBV4-3 to TRBJ2-3, with 10 bases that match TRBD2. In germline, CDR1 is LGHNA, CDR2 YSLEER. The CDR3 consists of 16 residues. The V gene end was trimmed by 0 bases and the J gene end by 6 bases; junction bases not matched to a gene: 6.

This chain joins TRBV11-3 and TRBJ2-3; D is uncertain. The CDR3 covers 13 residues. CDR1 and CDR2 (germline): SGHNT, YENEEA. Trimming removed 3 bases from V and 3 bases from J, with 7 bases in between. In DNA, the CDR3 is TGTGCCAGCAGCTTGGTTAGTACAGATACGCAGTATTTT. Translation gives CASSLVSTDTQYF.

The rearrangement uses TRBV5-4 and TRBJ2-7, with D hard to call. Germline loops: CDR1 SGHNT, CDR2 YYREEE (reference sequence). Trimming took 3 bases from V and 0 from J, leaving 4 bases between them. The CDR3 extends over 12 amino acids. CDR3 loop: CASSYSSYEQYF. The DNA for the CDR3 is TGTGCCAGCAGCTACTCCTCCTACGAGCAGTACTTC.

The genes are TRBV4-3 and TRBJ2-5; 7 positions agree with TRBD1. This CDR3 has 14 residues. The germline gives CDR1 LGHNA, CDR2 YSLEER. The trim removed 3 bases at V and 7 bases at J, leaving 8 bases unmatched. The CDR3 here is CASSHRQGEGTQYF. The CDR3 bases are TGCGCCAGCAGCCATCGACAGGGCGAAGGGACCCAGTACTTC.

This chain joins TRBV7-3 and TRBJ2-2; 8 bases match TRBD1. Germline CDR1 SGHTA, CDR2 FQGTGA. CDR3 length: 13 residues. The V gene end was trimmed by 5 bases and the J gene end by 8 bases; junction bases not matched to a gene: 4. The chain's CDR3 is CASSTDRGGELFF. The CDR3 DNA reads as TGTGCCAGCAGCACCGACAGGGGTGGGGAGCTGTTTTTT.

The chain carries TRBV27 and TRBJ1-1; 7 bases align to TRBD1. The CDR3 loop spans 16 amino acids. The ends lost 3 bases at V and 0 bases at J; junction bases unmatched: 7. CDR1 is MNHEY, CDR2 SMNVEV, per germline (reference sequence). CDR3 bases: TGTGCCAGCAGTTTGTACGCCAGGGGGGTGAACACTGAAGCTTTCTTT. It yields the protein CASSLYARGVNTEAFF.

The J gene is TRBJ2-4, the V gene TRBV5-1; possibly TRBD2 for D (5 bases). CDR3 size: 13 residues. The V end was cut by 0 bases, the J end by 11 bases, with 12 bases between. Germline V gives CDR1 SGHRS, CDR2 YFSETQ. CDR3 sequence reads: CASSLAGEEVQYF. CDR3 DNA sequence: TGCGCCAGCAGCTTGGCCGGGGAAGAAGTTCAGTACTTC.

The rearrangement uses TRBV5-4 and TRBJ2-1, with TRBD2 as a possible D gene (6 bases). Looked up from germline, CDR1 is SGHNT and CDR2 is YYREEE (reference sequence). The V end lost 0 bases, the J end lost 5 bases, and 15 bases lay between the germline ends. The CDR3 spans 16 residues. The CDR3 loop reads CASSLEEGSWNNEQFF. The CDR3, as DNA: TGTGCCAGCAGCTTGGAGGAGGGTAGCTGGAACAATGAGCAGTTCTTC.

The CDR3 loop reads CASSKGGRNLVKLFF. The CDR3 nucleotides are TGTGCCAGCAGTAAAGGCGGGCGCAATCTCGTGAAACTGTTTTTT. This chain joins TRBV28 and TRBJ1-4; D unclear. This CDR3 region has 15 residues. CDR1 and CDR2 from the germline V gene are MDHEN and SYDVKM. V shed 5 bases and J shed 11 bases, with 21 bases lying between them.

The rearrangement joins TRBV7-6 to TRBJ2-5; no reliable D call. The CDR3 is made up of 14 amino acids. Germline CDR1 is SGHVS and CDR2 is FNYEAQ. The V end lost 1 base, the J end lost 7 bases, and 13 bases lay between the germline ends. CDR3 sequence (DNA): TGTGCCAGCAGCTTAGTTGGGCCCCCCGGGACCCAGTACTTC. Protein sequence: CASSLVGPPGTQYF.

V usage is TRBV6-5 and J usage is TRBJ1-3; D possibly corresponds to TRBD1 (5 bases). This CDR3 region has 14 residues. Germline CDR1 and CDR2: MNHEY and SVGAGI. V was trimmed by 8 bases and J by 3 bases, leaving 14 bases between them. The CDR3 coding sequence is TGTGCCAGCCTACTATGGGGCGGTGGAAACACCATATATTTT. It translates to CASLLWGGGNTIYF.

The rearrangement joins TRBV12-3 or TRBV12-4 to TRBJ2-3, with D tentatively TRBD2 (6 bases). The V gene lost 4 bases and the J gene lost 14 bases, with 16 bases spanning the gap. The CDR3 length is 12 residues. Written as DNA, the CDR3 is TGTGCCAGCAGTTCTCTTCGTGAGACTAGGTATTTT. It is translated as CASSSLRETRYF.

The CDR3 DNA follows: TGCGCCAGCAGCCCCAATGTGCGGATGTCACCCCTCCACTTT. It is translated as CASSPNVRMSPLHF. This chain links TRBV4-1 with TRBJ1-6; D is unclear. The germline V and J ends were trimmed by 4 bases and 10 bases, with 14 bases remaining between them. Germline V gene lookup returns CDR1 MGHRA and CDR2 YSYEKL. This CDR3 contains 14 residues.

The chain uses TRBV29-1 and TRBJ2-1; 14 positions match TRBD2. The CDR3 has 13 amino acids. The germline V gene has CDR1 SQVTM and CDR2 ANQGSEA. After removal of 6 bases from V and 12 bases from J, the junction contained 7 bases not matched to a gene. The CDR3 DNA is TGCAGCGTCGGGACTAGCGGGAGTGTATGGCAGTTCTTC. Protein: CSVGTSGSVWQFF.

The rearrangement joins TRBV7-9 to TRBJ2-2; 7 nucleotides agree with TRBD2. V gave up 8 bases and J gave up 5 bases; unmatched junction bases: 14. The CDR3 is 16 amino acids. Germline CDR1 is SEHNR and CDR2 is FQNEAQ (reference sequence). The CDR3 is CASAKGEGPGTGELFF. CDR3 coding DNA: TGTGCCAGCGCGAAAGGGGAGGGACCGGGGACCGGGGAGCTGTTTTTT.

This sequence joins TRBV4-3 and TRBJ1-1; weak D call: TRBD1 (6 bases). Trimming left V 1 base short and J 6 bases short, with 15 bases between. The CDR3 spans 15 residues. Germline CDR1 LGHNA, CDR2 YSLEER. The CDR3 spells CASSQGGHRGAEAFF. In nucleotides, the CDR3 is TGCGCCAGCAGCCAAGGGGGACACCGGGGGGCTGAAGCTTTCTTT.